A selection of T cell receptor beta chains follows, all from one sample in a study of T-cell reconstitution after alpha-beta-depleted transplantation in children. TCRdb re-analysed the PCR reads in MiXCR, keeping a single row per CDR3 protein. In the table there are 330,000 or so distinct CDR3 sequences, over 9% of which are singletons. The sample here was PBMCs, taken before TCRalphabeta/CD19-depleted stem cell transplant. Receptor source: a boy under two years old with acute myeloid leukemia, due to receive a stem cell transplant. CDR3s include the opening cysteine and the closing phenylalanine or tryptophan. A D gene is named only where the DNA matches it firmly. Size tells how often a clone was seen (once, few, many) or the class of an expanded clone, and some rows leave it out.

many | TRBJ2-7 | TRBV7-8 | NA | CASRSTASEQYF | TGTGCCAGCAGATCGACAGCTAGCGAGCAGTACTTC
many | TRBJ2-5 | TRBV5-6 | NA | CASSLEWRETQYF | TGTGCCAGCAGCCTCGAATGGAGAGAGACCCAGTACTTC
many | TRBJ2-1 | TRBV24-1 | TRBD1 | CATSDSRDSNNEQFF | TGTGCCACCAGTGATTCCCGGGACAGTAACAATGAGCAGTTCTTC
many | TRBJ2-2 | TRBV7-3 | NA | CASSARQDTGELFF | TGTGCCAGCAGCGCGAGGCAGGATACCGGGGAGCTGTTTTTT
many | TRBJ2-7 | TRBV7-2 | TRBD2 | CASSSLGLAGSYEQYF | TGTGCCAGCAGCTCCCTCGGACTAGCGGGCTCCTACGAGCAGTACTTC
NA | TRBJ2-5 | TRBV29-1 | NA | CSVERGQETQYF | TGCAGCGTTGAAAGGGGCCAAGAGACCCAGTACTTC
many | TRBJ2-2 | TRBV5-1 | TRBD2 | CASSLVSGAATGELFF | TGCGCCAGCAGCTTGGTCAGCGGGGCGGCCACCGGGGAGCTGTTTTTT
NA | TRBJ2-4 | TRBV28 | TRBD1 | CASSLSTGLVAKNIQYF | TGTGCCAGCAGTTTATCGACAGGGTTAGTCGCCAAAAACATTCAGTACTTC
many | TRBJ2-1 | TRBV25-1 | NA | CASTPRSTGYNEQFF | TGTGCCAGCACTCCCCGTTCGACTGGCTACAATGAGCAGTTCTTC
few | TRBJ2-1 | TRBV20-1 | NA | CSARVYNEQFF | TGCAGTGCTAGAGTCTACAATGAGCAGTTCTTC
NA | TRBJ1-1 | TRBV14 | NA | CASSQDRAGQAFF | TGTGCCAGCAGCCAAGATAGGGCAGGGCAGGCTTTCTTT
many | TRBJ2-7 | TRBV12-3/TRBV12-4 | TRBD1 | CASSLGPGTGGNYEQYF | TGTGCCAGCAGTTTGGGCCCCGGGACAGGGGGCAACTACGAGCAGTACTTC
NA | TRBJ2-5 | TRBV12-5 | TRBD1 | CASGFGPTGTGEETQYF | TGTGCTAGTGGTTTTGGACCTACGGGGACAGGGGAAGAGACCCAGTACTTC
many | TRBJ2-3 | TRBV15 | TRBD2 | CATSRGAGGTDTQYF | TGTGCCACCAGCAGAGGGGCGGGAGGAACAGATACGCAGTATTTT
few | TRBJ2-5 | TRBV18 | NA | CASSPQRVRETQYF | TGTGCCAGCTCACCACAAAGGGTCAGGGAGACCCAGTACTTC
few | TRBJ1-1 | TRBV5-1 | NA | CASSLGVVRGNTEAFF | TGCGCCAGCAGCTTGGGCGTCGTCAGGGGGAACACTGAAGCTTTCTTT
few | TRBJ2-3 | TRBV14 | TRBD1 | CASSADRGSTDTQYF | TGTGCCAGCAGCGCAGACAGGGGCAGCACAGATACGCAGTATTTT
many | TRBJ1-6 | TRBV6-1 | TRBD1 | CASSGQGASYNSPLHF | TGTGCCAGCAGTGGACAGGGAGCGTCCTATAATTCACCCCTCCACTTT
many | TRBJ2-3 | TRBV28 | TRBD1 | CASRSLTLLGGGQGVNTQYF | TGTGCCAGCAGATCTCTTACACTTCTAGGGGGGGGACAGGGAGTGAATACGCAGTATTTT
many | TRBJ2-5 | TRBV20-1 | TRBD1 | CSASWTGKETQYF | TGCAGTGCGAGTTGGACAGGGAAAGAGACCCAGTACTTC
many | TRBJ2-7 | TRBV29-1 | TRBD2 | CSVGGEQGLAGPRAFEQYF | TGCAGCGTGGGCGGTGAGCAGGGGCTAGCGGGGCCCCGAGCGTTCGAGCAGTACTTC
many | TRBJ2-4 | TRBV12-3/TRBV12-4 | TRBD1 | CASSPSQGARSKNIQYF | TGTGCCAGCAGTCCCTCCCAGGGGGCGAGATCCAAAAACATTCAGTACTTC
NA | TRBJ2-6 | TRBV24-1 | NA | CATGTYPPGANVLTF | TGTGCCACCGGGACATATCCTCCTGGGGCCAACGTCCTGACTTTC
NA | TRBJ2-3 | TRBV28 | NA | CASTLLGEEDTQYF | TGTGCCAGCACCTTATTAGGGGAGGAAGATACGCAGTATTTT
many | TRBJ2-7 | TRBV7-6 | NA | CASSLNRGQDYEQYF | TGTGCCAGCAGCCTGAACCGGGGGCAAGACTACGAGCAGTACTTC
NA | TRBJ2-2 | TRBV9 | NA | CASSVVSGGRSGELFF | TGTGCCAGCAGCGTAGTTTCAGGGGGGAGATCCGGGGAGCTGTTTTTT
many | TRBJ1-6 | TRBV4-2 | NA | CASSQDRAMGYNSPLHF | TGTGCCAGCAGCCAAGATCGGGCAATGGGATATAATTCACCCCTCCACTTT
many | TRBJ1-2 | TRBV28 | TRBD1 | CASSLGTASYGYTF | TGTGCCAGCAGTTTGGGGACAGCTTCGTATGGCTACACCTTC
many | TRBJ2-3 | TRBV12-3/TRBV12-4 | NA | CASSPRGGSTDTQYF | TGTGCCAGCAGTCCCAGGGGAGGGAGCACAGATACGCAGTATTTT
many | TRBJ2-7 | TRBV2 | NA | CASSEAGQLYEQYF | TGTGCCAGCAGTGAAGCAGGGCAGCTATACGAGCAGTACTTC
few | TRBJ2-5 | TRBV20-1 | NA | CSATETAFGRETQYF | TGCAGTGCTACCGAGACAGCCTTCGGGCGGGAGACCCAGTACTTC
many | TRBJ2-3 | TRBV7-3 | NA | CASSLIASRGDTQYF | TGTGCCAGCAGCCTTATAGCGTCACGGGGAGATACGCAGTATTTT
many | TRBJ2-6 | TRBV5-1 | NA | CASSSVRESGANVLTF | TGCGCCAGCAGCTCCGTTCGGGAGTCCGGGGCCAACGTCCTGACTTTC
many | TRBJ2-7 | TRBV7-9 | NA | CASSLGAEKYEQYF | TGTGCCAGCAGCTTAGGGGCGGAAAAGTACGAGCAGTACTTC
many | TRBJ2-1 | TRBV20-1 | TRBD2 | CSAVTSGRLSEQFF | TGCAGTGCTGTAACTAGCGGGAGGTTAAGTGAGCAGTTCTTC
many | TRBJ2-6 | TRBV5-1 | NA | CASSLTLGSSGANVLTF | TGCGCCAGCAGCTTGACACTGGGATCCTCTGGGGCCAACGTCCTGACTTTC
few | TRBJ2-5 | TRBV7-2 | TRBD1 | CASSLEPGQGETQYF | TGTGCCAGCAGCTTGGAACCGGGACAGGGTGAGACCCAGTACTTC
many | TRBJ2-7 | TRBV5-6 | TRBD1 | CASRYRGTYEQYF | TGTGCCAGCAGATACAGGGGGACCTACGAGCAGTACTTC
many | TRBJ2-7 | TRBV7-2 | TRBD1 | CASSKRTGPSSYEQYF | TGTGCCAGCAGCAAAAGGACAGGCCCGAGCTCCTACGAGCAGTACTTC
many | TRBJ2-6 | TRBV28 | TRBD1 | CASRDRGVLEAGANVLTF | TGTGCCAGCAGAGACAGGGGGGTCCTAGAAGCTGGGGCCAACGTCCTGACTTTC
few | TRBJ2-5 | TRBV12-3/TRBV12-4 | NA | CASSLRQDLRTQYF | TGTGCCAGCAGTCTAAGACAAGACCTTCGGACCCAGTACTTC
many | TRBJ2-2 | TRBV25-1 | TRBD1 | CASRPPGTGITGELFF | TGTGCCAGCAGACCCCCCGGGACAGGGATAACCGGGGAGCTGTTTTTT